Listed here is a single TCR beta chain. The antigen it recognizes is unknown. Base qualities are not provided; no much larger clone lies one nucleotide away. The library came from the immunoSEQ multiplex PCR assay. TCRdb retrieved this table from immuneACCESS and kept in-frame rearrangements only. Not all clones are present; in checked studies, unresolved V genes account for under half, and no reason is known for the remainder. The sample table shows 55,000 to 65,000 clones, and around 95% are seen once. The biggest ten clones account for approximately 3.9% of the sample. This sample stems from a study of technical replicates of blood from a handful of donors (dated by TCRdb to about 2017). Sequenced: PBMCs. This sequence originates from a human donor in good health. Some clones in this sample may be carry-over from other donors' samples.

The CDR3 here reads CASRIEIGWAIEQFF. The DNA sequence is TGTGCCAGCAGGATCGAAATCGGCTGGGCGATTGAGCAGTTCTTC. This receptor chain uses TRBV6-4 and TRBJ2-1; the D gene identity is not certain. Sequences MRHNA (CDR1) and SNTAGT (CDR2) are obtained from the germline V gene. The CDR3 measures 15 amino acids from cysteine to phenylalanine. Of the read, only the CDR3 DNA is kept; its 45 bases are in frame from base 1. Trimming costs V 6 bases and J 9 bases, and their ends lie 21 bases apart.